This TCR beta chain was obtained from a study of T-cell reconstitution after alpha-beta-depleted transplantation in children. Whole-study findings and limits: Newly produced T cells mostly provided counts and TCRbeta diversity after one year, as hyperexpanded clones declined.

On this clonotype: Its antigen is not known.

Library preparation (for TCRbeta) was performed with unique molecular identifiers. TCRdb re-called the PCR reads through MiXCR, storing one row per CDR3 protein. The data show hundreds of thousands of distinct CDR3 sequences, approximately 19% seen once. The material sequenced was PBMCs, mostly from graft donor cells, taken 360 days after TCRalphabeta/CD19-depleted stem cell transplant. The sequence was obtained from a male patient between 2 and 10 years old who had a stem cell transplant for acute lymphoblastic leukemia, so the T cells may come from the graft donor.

The CDR3 bases are TGTGCGACGAGACAGGCTACCGATGAGCAGTTCTTC. It is translated as CATRQATDEQFF. The chain has TRBV7-2 and TRBJ2-1; TRBD1 is a possible D gene (6 bases). The germline V gene encodes CDR1 SGHTA and CDR2 FQGNSA. The CDR3 runs 12 residues.